This TCR beta chain came from a study of molecular identifiers for immune sequencing clone quantification. TCR libraries were built in bulk with a published protocol and specific TCR primers. TCRdb independently ran MiXCR on the PCR reads; one entry per CDR3 protein. Here the sample spans under 600,000 distinct CDR3 sequences, 20% to 25% being singletons. Study outcomes and limitations: Identical TCR molecules sharing a barcode could underestimate highly expanded clone sizes.

This clonotype was seen at least ten times. Antigen: not known. This CDR3 has 15 amino acids. The ends were cut back, 2 bases at V and 4 bases at J, with 12 bases in the middle. Germline CDR1 reads SGHTA; CDR2 reads FQGNSA. Sorted naive CD8 T cells were those defined as CD8+CD4-CCR7+CD45RA+. The sequencing sample was made of naive CD8+ T cells from blood, with Jurkat cell RNA spiked in. The subset is: FACS-sorted CD8+CD4-CCR7+CD45RA+ naive T cells. The clonotype was recovered from a human donor in good health. Some libraries in this study had Jurkat cell RNA spiked in. The chain joins TRBV7-2 to TRBJ2-1; the D gene is possibly TRBD1 (6 bases). The CDR3, as DNA: TGTGCCAGCAGCTTAAACCGGGACACGTACAATGAGCAGTTCTTC. This encodes CASSLNRDTYNEQFF.